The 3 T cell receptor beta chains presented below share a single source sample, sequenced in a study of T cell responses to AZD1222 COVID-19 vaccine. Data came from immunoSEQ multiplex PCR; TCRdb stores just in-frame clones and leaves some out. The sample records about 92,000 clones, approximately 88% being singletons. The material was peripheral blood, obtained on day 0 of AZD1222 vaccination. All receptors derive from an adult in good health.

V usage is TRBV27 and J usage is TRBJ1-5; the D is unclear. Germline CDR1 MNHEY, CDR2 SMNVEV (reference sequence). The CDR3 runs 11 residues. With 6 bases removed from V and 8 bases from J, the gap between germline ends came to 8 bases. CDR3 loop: CASRRSEPQHF. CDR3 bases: TGTGCCAGCAGAAGAAGTGAGCCCCAGCATTTT.

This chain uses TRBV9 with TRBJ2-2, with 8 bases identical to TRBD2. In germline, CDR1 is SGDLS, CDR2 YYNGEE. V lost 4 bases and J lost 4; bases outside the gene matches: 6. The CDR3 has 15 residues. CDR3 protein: CASSSQAGVTGELFF. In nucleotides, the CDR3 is TGTGCCAGCAGCAGTCAAGCGGGAGTCACCGGGGAGCTGTTTTTT.

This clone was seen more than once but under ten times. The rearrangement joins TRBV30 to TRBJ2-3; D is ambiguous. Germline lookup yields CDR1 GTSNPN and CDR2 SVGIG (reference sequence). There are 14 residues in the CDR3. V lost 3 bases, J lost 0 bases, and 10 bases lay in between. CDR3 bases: TGTGCCTGGAGAGACTTGACTAGCACAGATACGCAGTATTTT. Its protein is CAWRDLTSTDTQYF.